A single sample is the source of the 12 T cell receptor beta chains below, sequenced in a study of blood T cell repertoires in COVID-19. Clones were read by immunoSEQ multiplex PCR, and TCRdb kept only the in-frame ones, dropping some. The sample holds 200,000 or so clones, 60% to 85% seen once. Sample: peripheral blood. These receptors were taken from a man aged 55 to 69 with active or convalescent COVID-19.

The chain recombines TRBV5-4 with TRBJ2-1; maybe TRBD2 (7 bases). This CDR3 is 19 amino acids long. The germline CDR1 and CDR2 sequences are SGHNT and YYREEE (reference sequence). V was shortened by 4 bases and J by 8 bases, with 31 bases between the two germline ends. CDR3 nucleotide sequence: TGTGCCAGCAGCAACAGGGACGTCGGGGCGGGAGTCTCCAGCTATGAGCAGTTCTTC. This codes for CASSNRDVGAGVSSYEQFF.

CDR3 in DNA: TGTGCCAGCAGTCCCGGAGAGGGAGGGGGCTACGAGCAGTACTTC. It translates to CASSPGEGGGYEQYF. The chain uses TRBV6-5 and TRBJ2-7; weak D call: TRBD2 (7 bases). Trimming took 5 bases from V and 3 from J, leaving 17 bases between them. Germline V gene lookup returns CDR1 MNHEY and CDR2 SVGAGI. This CDR3 spans 15 amino acids.

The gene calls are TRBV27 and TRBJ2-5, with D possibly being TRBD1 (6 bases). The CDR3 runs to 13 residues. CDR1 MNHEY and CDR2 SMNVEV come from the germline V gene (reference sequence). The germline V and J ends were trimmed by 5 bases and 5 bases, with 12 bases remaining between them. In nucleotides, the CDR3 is TGTGCCAGCAGTCTGGGGACAACGGAGACCCAGTACTTC. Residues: CASSLGTTETQYF.

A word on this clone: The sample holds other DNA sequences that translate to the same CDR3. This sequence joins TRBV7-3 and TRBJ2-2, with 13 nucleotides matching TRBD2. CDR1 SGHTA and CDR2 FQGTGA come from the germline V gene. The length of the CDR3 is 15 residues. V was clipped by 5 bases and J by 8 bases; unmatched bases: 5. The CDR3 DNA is TGTGCCAGCAGCCCGGGACTAGCGGGAACGGGGGAGCTGTTTTTT. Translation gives CASSPGLAGTGELFF. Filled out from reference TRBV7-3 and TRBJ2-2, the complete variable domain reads GAGVSQTPSNKVTEKGKYVELRCDPISGHTALYWYRQSLGQGPEFLIYFQGTGAADDSGLPNDRFFAVRPEGSVSTLKIQRTERGDSAVYLCASSPGLAGTGELFFGEGSRLTVL.

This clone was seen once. CDR3 bases: TGCAGTGCTACACAAGGAGGAGCTTTCTTT. Translation gives CSATQGGAFF. The chain employs TRBV20-1 and TRBJ1-1; D gene unclear. Trimming took 4 bases from V and 10 from J, leaving 10 bases between them. This CDR3 contains 10 residues. Germline values: CDR1 DFQATT, CDR2 SNEGSKA (reference sequence).

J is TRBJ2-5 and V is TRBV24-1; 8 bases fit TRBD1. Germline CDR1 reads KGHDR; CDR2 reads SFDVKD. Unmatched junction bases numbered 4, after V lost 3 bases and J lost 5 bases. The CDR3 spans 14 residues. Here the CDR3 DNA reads TGTGCCACCAGTGATCCAACAGGGGGGGAGACCCAGTACTTC. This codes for CATSDPTGGETQYF.

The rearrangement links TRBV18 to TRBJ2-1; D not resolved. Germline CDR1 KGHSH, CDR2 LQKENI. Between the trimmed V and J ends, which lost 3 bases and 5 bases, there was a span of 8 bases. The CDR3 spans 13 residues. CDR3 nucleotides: TGTGCCAGCTCACCCCTAGTGGACAATGAGCAGTTCTTC. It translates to CASSPLVDNEQFF.

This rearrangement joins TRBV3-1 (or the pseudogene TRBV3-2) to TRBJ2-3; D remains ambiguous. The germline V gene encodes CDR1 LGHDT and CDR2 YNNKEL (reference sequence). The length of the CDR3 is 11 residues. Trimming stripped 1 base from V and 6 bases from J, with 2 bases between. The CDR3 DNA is TGTGCCAGCAGCCAAGCTGATACGCAGTATTTT. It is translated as CASSQADTQYF.

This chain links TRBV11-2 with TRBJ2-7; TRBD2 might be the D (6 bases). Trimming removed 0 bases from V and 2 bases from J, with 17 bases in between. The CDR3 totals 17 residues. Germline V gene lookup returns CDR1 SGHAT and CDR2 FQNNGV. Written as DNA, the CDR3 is TGTGCCAGCAGCTTAGATTCCTTACCCGGGACTCCCTACGAGCAGTACTTC. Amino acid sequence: CASSLDSLPGTPYEQYF.

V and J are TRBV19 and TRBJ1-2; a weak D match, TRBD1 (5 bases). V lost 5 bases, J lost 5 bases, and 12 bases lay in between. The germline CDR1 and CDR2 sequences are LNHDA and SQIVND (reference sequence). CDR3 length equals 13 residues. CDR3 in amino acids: CASSPGLKYGYTF. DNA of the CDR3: TGTGCCAGTAGTCCGGGACTGAAATATGGCTACACCTTC. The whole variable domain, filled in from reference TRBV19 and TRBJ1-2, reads DGGITQSPKYLFRKEGQNVTLSCEQNLNHDAMYWYRQDPGQGLRLIYYSQIVNDFQKGDIAEGYSVSREKKESFPLTVTSAQKNPTAFYLCASSPGLKYGYTFGSGTRLTVV.

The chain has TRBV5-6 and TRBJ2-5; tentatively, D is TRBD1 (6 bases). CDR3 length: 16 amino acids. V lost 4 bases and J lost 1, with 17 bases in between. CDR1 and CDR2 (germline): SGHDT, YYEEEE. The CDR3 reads CASSPQTGTPQETQYF. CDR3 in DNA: TGTGCCAGCAGCCCTCAGACCGGGACACCCCAAGAGACCCAGTACTTC.

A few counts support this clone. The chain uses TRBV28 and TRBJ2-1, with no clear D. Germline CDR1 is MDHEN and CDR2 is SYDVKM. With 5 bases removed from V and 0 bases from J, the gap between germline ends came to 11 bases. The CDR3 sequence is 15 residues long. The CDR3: CASSLQVSSYNEQFF. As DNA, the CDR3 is TGTGCCAGCAGTCTTCAGGTTAGCTCCTACAATGAGCAGTTCTTC.